This TCR beta chain comes out of a study of regulatory T cells in long-lasting Graves disease. The CDR3 length is 16 residues. Trimming cost V 0 bases and J 6 bases, with 14 bases left between them. Germline V gene sequence: CDR1 MNHEY, CDR2 SVGEGT. Documented time point: newly diagnosed GD, antithyroid drugs for less than 3 months. PBMC RNA was the source of the TCR library. Ten or more counts support this clonotype. Sequencing libraries for TCR beta were prepared with iRepertoire HTBI primers and Arm-PCR of CDR3 regions. Original data processing: From all samples, identification returned over 11 TRBJ and approximately 62 TRBV segments. TCRdb redid the calling of the multiplex PCR reads with MiXCR, one entry per CDR3 protein. The V and J calls and clone size are TCRdb's, not the authors'. The sample records hundreds of thousands of distinct CDR3 sequences, around 12% being singletons. In addition, the sample was reused for a study of T cells in Graves' hyperthyroidism and ophthalmopathy.

The receptor was isolated from a woman aged 30 to 39 with Graves disease. The V and J genes are TRBV6-2 or TRBV6-3 and TRBJ2-2; no reliable D call. Sequencing was performed on peripheral blood mononuclear cells (PBMCs), taken at new diagnosis, from a patient treated with antithyroid drugs. CDR3 nucleotides: TGTGCCAGCAGTTACTCGTATGGCAGCTTAGCCGGGGAGCTGTTTTTT. The encoded protein is CASSYSYGSLAGELFF.